The 7 T cell receptor beta chains below come from one sample, sequenced in a study of blood T cell repertoires in COVID-19. Only in-frame clones appear in the TCRdb table, and some are missing; sequencing was by immunoSEQ multiplex PCR. The data show about 130,000 clones, with 81% seen just once and more than 7.5% held by the top ten. Sequenced input: peripheral blood. These receptors were collected from a woman aged 55-69 years with active or convalescent COVID-19.

This sequence joins TRBV7-9 and TRBJ2-1, with D unclear. V lost 5 bases, J lost 5 bases, and 10 bases lay in between. CDR1 and CDR2 from the germline V gene are SEHNR and FQNEAQ (reference sequence). The CDR3 sequence is 13 residues long. CDR3 region: CASSPLRDNEQFF. The CDR3 nucleotides are TGTGCCAGCAGCCCATTGCGCGACAATGAGCAGTTCTTC.

The gene calls are TRBV6-6 and TRBJ1-6; the D gene is possibly TRBD1 (6 bases). CDR1 is MNHNY and CDR2 is SVGAGI in the germline V gene (reference sequence). The V gene lost 7 bases and the J gene lost 4 bases, with 11 bases spanning the gap. The CDR3 runs 14 residues. CDR3 amino acids: CASNQDRYNSPLHF. CDR3 in DNA: TGTGCCAGCAATCAGGACAGATATAATTCACCCCTCCACTTT.

This chain connects TRBV4-2 to TRBJ2-1, with TRBD2 identical over 8 bases. Germline V lookup: CDR1 LGHNA, CDR2 YNFKEQ. The ends lost 0 bases at V and 8 bases at J; junction bases unmatched: 9. The CDR3 totals 16 residues. The CDR3 here is CASSQDLRAGGDEQFF. In DNA, the CDR3 is TGTGCCAGCAGCCAAGATTTACGGGCGGGAGGCGATGAGCAGTTCTTC.

V gene TRBV24-1 combines with J gene TRBJ1-1; perhaps TRBD1 as D (6 bases). The CDR3 is made up of 17 amino acids. Germline V gene sequence: CDR1 KGHDR, CDR2 SFDVKD. V was trimmed by 3 bases and J by 5 bases, leaving 21 bases between them. The CDR3 sequence is CATSDAPRGAPVTEAFF. As DNA, the CDR3 is TGTGCCACCAGTGATGCTCCCCGGGGGGCCCCGGTTACTGAAGCTTTCTTT.

The rearrangement uses TRBV27 and TRBJ2-5; D may be TRBD2 (5 bases). Trimming cost V 8 bases and J 1 base, with 20 bases left between them. Germline V lookup: CDR1 MNHEY, CDR2 SMNVEV (reference sequence). CDR3 length equals 16 residues. The CDR3 bases are TGTGCCAGCTCGAGGAAGCGGACGGTCTTCCAAGAGACCCAGTACTTC. Encoded protein: CASSRKRTVFQETQYF.

The chain's CDR3 is CASSSKAGNQETQYF. CDR3 nucleotide sequence: TGTGCCAGCAGTTCTAAGGCCGGGAACCAAGAGACCCAGTACTTC. The rearrangement links TRBV7-9 to TRBJ2-5; tentatively, D is TRBD2 (5 bases). The V end lost 6 bases, the J end lost 0 bases, and 14 bases lay between the germline ends. The CDR3 runs to 15 residues. Germline CDR1 is SEHNR and CDR2 is FQNEAQ (reference sequence).

This sequence joins TRBV24-1 and TRBJ2-2; 12 bases are a match to TRBD2. Trimming took 8 bases from V and 3 from J; bases not matched to a gene: 3. Germline V gives CDR1 KGHDR, CDR2 SFDVKD. CDR3 size: 15 residues. CDR3 coding DNA: TGTGCCACCAAGCTAGCGGGGGGGGACACCGGGGAGCTGTTTTTT. Residues: CATKLAGGDTGELFF.